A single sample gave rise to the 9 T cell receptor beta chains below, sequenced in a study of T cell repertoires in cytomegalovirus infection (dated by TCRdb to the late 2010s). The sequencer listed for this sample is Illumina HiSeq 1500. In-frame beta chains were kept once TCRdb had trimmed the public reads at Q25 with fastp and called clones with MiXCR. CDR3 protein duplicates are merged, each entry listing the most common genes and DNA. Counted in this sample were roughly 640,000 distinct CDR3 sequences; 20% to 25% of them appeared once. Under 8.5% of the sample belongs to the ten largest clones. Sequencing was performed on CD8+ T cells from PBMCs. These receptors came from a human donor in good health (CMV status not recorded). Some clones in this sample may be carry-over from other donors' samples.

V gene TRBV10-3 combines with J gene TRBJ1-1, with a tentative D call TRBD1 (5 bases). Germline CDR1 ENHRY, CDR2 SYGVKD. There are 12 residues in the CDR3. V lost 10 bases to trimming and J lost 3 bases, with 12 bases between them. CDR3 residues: CASRPGDTEAFF. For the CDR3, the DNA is TGTGCCAGCAGGCCGGGGGACACTGAAGCTTTCTTT.

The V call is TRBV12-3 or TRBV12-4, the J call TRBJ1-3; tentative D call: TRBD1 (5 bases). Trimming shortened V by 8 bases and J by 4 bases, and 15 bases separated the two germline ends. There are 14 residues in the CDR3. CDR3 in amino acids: CASRLGGAGNTIYF. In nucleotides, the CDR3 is TGTGCCAGCCGCCTCGGGGGTGCCGGAAACACCATATATTTT.

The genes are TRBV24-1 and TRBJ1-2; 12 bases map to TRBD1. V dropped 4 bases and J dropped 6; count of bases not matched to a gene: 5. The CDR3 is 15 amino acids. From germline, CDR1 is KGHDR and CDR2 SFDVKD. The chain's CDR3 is CATSEGTGGLDGYTF. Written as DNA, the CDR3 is TGTGCCACCAGTGAGGGGACAGGGGGCCTTGATGGCTACACCTTC.

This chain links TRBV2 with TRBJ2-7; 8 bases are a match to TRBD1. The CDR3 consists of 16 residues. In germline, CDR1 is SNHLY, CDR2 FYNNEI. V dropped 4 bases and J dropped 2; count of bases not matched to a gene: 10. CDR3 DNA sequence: TGTGCCAGCAGTGGGAGCCGGGACAGGAATACCTACGAGCAGTACTTC. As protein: CASSGSRDRNTYEQYF.

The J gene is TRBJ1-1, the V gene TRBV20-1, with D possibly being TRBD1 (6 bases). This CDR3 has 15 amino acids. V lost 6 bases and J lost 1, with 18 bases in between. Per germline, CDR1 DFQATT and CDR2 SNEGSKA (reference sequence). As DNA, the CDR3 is TGCAGTGCCTCAAATCGGGGACATCCGAACACTGAAGCTTTCTTT. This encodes CSASNRGHPNTEAFF.

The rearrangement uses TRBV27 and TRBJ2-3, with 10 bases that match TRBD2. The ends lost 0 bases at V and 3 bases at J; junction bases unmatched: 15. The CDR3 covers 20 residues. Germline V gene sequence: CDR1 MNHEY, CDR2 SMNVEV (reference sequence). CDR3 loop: CASSLSPNAGLAFLTDTQYF. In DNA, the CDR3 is TGTGCCAGCAGTTTATCTCCTAACGCGGGACTAGCGTTTTTGACAGATACGCAGTATTTT.

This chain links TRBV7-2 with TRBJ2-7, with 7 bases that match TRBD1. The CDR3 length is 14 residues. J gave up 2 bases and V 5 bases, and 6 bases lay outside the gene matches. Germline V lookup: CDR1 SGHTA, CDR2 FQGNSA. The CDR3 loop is CASSPGTVPYEQYF. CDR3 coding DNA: TGTGCCAGCAGCCCCGGGACAGTTCCCTACGAGCAGTACTTC.

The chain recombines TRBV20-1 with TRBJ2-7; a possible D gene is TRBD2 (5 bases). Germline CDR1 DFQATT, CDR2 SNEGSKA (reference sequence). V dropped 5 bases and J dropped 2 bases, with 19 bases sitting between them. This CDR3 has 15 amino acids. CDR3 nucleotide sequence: TGCAGTGCTCCCTCCCACGGGGAGCCAACCTACGAGCAGTACTTC. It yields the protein CSAPSHGEPTYEQYF.

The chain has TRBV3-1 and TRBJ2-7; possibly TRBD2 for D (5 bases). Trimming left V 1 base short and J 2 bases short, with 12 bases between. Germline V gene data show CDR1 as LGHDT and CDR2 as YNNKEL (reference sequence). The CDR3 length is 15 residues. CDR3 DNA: TGTGCCAGCAGCCAAGTGGCTAGCAGCCCCTACGAGCAGTACTTC. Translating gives CASSQVASSPYEQYF.